The T cell receptor (beta chain) described here comes from a study of shared clonotypes between healthy human individuals. Source study methods: Junction-only immunoSEQ sequences carried no quality scores, so filtering differed. The table came from immunoSEQ multiplex PCR; TCRdb's copy has only in-frame clones and leaves some out. V and J calls and clone size are copied from that table; D and trimming were computed from the DNA. The sample shows about 1 million clones, around 75% of them seen only once. In regard to this clone: The target antigen is unknown.

CDR1 and CDR2 from the germline V gene are SGHTS and YDEGEE. The CDR3 is made up of 19 amino acids. The ends lost 1 base at V and 2 bases at J; junction bases unmatched: 14. Study observations and caveats: Memory subsets generally showed lower estimated richness than naive subsets. Shared clonotypes: about 4.6% naive CD4, around 3.4% naive CD8, less than 2.5% memory CD4, under 0.45% memory CD8.

The source of this sequence is a man younger than 35 in good health. Sequencing was carried out using memory CD4+ T cells sorted from blood. Described subset: CD45RA-negative fraction. The gene calls are TRBV5-8 and TRBJ2-1; 8 nucleotides agree with TRBD1. The DNA of the CDR3 is TGTGCCAGCAGCTTGCACAGGACAGGGTTTATGAGGGCCTACAATGAGCAGTTCTTC. It encodes CASSLHRTGFMRAYNEQFF. Complete variable domain (other parts from reference TRBV5-8 and TRBJ2-1): EAGVTQSPTHLIKTRGQQATLRCSPISGHTSVYWYQQALGLGLQFLLWYDEGEERNRGNFPPRFSGRQFPNYSSELNVNALELEDSALYLCASSLHRTGFMRAYNEQFFGPGTRLTVL.